The T cell receptor beta chain described here comes from a study of blood T cells in healthy people across ages. Whole-study findings and limits: Age showed a roughly linear inverse relationship with TCR beta diversity per million T cells. What prevented conclusive comparison of naive and antigen-experienced cells was that PBMCs were unsorted.

The CDR3 totals 15 residues. The V end lost 4 bases, the J end lost 0 bases, and 11 bases lay between the germline ends. Germline CDR1 SGHNT, CDR2 YYREEE (reference sequence). Together with a sample-barcoded 5' primer, a J-beta primer mix was included in a second PCR lasting about 6 to 11 cycles. A 12-random-nucleotide template-switch adaptor tagged each cDNA molecule. MiXCR, applied by TCRdb to the 5' RACE reads, yields one record per CDR3 protein. The repertoire holds around 1.1 million distinct CDR3 sequences, about two fifths seen once, with around 13% in the top ten. Worth noting for this clonotype: Its antigen remains unidentified.

The receptor's source is a man between 18 and 35 years old in good health. The chain carries TRBV5-4 and TRBJ1-5; D remains ambiguous. Sequenced sample: blood. The CDR3, as DNA: TGTGCCAGCAGCCCCACCCCTGCTAGCAATCAGCCCCAGCATTTT. Translating gives CASSPTPASNQPQHF.